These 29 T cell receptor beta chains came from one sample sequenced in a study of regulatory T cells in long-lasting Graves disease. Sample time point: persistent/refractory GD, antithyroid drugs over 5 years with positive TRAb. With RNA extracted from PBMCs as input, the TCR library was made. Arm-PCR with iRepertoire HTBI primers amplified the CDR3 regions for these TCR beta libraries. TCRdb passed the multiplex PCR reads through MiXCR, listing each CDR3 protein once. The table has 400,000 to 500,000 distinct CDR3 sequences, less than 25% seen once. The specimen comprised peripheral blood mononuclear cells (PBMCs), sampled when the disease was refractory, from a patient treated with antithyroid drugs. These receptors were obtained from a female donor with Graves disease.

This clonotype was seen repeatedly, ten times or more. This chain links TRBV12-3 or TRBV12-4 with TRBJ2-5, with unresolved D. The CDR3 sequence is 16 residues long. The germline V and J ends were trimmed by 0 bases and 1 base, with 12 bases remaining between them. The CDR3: CASSLAVSDVQETQYF. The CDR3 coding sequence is TGTGCCAGCAGTTTAGCGGTATCAGATGTCCAAGAGACCCAGTACTTC.

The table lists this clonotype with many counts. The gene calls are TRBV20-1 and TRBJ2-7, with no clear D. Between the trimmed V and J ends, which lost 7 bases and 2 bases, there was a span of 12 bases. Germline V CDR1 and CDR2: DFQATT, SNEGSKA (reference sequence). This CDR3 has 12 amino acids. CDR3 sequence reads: CSGKGYTYEQYF. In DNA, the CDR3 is TGCAGTGGGAAGGGATATACCTACGAGCAGTACTTC.

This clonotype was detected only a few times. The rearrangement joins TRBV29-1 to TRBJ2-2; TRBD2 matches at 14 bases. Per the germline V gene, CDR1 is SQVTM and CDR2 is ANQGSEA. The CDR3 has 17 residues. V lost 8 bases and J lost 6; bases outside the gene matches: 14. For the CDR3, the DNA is TGCAGCTTTGCCGGGACTAGCGGGAGTATTGGGGCCGGGGAGCTGTTTTTT. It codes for CSFAGTSGSIGAGELFF.

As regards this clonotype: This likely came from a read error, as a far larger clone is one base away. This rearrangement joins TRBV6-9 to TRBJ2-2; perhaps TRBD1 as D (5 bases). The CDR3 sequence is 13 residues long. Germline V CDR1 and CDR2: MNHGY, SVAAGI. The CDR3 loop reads CASSYQDTVELFF. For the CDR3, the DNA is TGTGCCAGCAGTTACCAGGACACCGTGGAGCTGTTTTTT.

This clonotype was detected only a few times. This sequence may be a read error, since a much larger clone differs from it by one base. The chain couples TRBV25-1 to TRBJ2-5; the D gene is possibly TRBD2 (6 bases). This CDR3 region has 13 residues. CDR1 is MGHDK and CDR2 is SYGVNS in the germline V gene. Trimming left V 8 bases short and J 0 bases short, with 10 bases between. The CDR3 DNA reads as TGTGCCAGCTGTCGGGGGTACCAAGAGACCCAGTACTTC. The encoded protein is CASCRGYQETQYF.

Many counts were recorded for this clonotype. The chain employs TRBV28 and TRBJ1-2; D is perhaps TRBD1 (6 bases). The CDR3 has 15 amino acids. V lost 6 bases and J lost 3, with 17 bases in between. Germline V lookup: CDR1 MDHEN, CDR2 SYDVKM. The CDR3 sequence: CASRLQGRDYYGYTF. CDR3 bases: TGTGCCAGCAGACTACAGGGAAGGGACTACTATGGCTACACCTTC.

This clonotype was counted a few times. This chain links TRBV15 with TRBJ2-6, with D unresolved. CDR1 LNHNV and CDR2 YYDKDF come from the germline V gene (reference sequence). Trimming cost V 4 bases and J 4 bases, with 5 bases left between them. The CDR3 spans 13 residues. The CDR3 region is CATSTPGANVLTF. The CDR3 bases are TGTGCCACCAGCACCCCCGGGGCCAACGTCCTGACTTTC.

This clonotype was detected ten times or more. CDR3 residues: CASSLDGRARETQYF. CDR3 nucleotides: TGTGCCAGCAGCTTAGACGGGAGGGCCAGAGAGACCCAGTACTTC. The V gene is TRBV7-2, the J gene TRBJ2-5, with 8 bases aligning to TRBD2. Germline CDR1 SGHTA, CDR2 FQGNSA. The CDR3 totals 15 residues. Germline trimming cut 1 base from V and 4 bases from J; bases unmatched to any gene: 5.

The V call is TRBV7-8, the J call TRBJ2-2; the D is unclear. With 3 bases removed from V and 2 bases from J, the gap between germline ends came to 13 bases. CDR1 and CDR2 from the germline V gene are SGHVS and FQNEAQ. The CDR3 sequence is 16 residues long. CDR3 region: CASSFQLSSNTGELFF. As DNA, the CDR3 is TGTGCCAGCAGCTTTCAACTATCCTCAAACACCGGGGAGCTGTTTTTT.

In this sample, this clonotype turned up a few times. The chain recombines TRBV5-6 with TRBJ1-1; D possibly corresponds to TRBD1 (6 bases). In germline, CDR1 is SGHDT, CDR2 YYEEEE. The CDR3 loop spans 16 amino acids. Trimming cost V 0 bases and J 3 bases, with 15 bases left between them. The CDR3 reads CASSLVPGALDTEAFF. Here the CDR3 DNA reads TGTGCCAGCAGCTTGGTGCCAGGGGCCCTGGACACTGAAGCTTTCTTT. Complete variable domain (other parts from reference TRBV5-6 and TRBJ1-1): DAGVTQSPTHLIKTRGQQVTLRCSPKSGHDTVSWYQQALGQGPQFIFQYYEEEERQRGNFPDRFSGHQFPNYSSELNVNALLLGDSALYLCASSLVPGALDTEAFFGQGTRLTVV.

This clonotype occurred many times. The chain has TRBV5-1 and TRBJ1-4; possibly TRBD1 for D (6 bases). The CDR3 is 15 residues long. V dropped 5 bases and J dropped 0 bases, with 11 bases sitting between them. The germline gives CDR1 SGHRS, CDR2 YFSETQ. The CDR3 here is CASSMEGATNEKLFF. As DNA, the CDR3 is TGCGCCAGCAGTATGGAGGGGGCAACTAATGAAAAACTGTTTTTT.

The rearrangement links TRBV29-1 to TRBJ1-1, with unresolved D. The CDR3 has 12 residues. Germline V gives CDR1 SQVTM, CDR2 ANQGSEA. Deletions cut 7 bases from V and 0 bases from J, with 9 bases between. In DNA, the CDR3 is TGCAGCGCCCAGGAGATGAACACTGAAGCTTTCTTT. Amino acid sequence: CSAQEMNTEAFF.

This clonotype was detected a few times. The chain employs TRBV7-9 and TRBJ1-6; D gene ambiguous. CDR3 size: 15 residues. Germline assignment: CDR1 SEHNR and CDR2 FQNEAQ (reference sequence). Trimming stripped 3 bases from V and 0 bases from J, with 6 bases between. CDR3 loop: CASSLANSYNSPLHF. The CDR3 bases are TGTGCCAGCAGCTTGGCGAACTCCTATAATTCACCCCTCCACTTT.

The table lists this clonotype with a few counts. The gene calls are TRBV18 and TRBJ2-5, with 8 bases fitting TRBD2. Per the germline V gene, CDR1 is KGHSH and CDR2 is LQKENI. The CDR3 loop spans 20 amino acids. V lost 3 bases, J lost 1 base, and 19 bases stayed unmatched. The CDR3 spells CASSPAVGTSGEEGQETQYF. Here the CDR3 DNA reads TGTGCCAGCTCACCTGCCGTGGGTACTAGCGGCGAGGAGGGCCAAGAGACCCAGTACTTC.

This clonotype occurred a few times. The CDR3 nucleotides are TGTGCCAGCAGCCAAGAGCGGCGGGAGGGGTCCCACGAGCAGTACTTC. Translating it yields CASSQERREGSHEQYF. The J gene is TRBJ2-7, the V gene TRBV3-1; 9 bases fit TRBD2. CDR3 length equals 16 residues. J gave up 5 bases and V 0 bases, and 8 bases lay outside the gene matches. Per germline, CDR1 LGHDT and CDR2 YNNKEL (reference sequence).

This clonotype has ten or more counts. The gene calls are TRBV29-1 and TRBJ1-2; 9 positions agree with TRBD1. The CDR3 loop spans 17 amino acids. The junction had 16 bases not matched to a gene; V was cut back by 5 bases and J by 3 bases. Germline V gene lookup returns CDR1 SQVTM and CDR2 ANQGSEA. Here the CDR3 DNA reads TGCAGCGTTTCTCTGCGGGAGACCGGACAGGGGTACTATGGCTACACCTTC. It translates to CSVSLRETGQGYYGYTF.

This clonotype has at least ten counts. The CDR3 loop is CASSLMGGQKAFF. DNA of the CDR3: TGTGCCAGCAGTTTAATGGGGGGGCAGAAAGCTTTCTTT. The gene calls are TRBV28 and TRBJ1-1; D is perhaps TRBD1 (6 bases). Germline V gene lookup returns CDR1 MDHEN and CDR2 SYDVKM. Trimming pared 2 bases from V and 9 bases from J, leaving 13 bases between. CDR3 length equals 13 residues.

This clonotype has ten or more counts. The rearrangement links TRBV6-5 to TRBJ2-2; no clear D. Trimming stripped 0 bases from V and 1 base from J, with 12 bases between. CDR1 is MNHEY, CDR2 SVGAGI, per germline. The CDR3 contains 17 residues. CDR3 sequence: CASSYSRWSLNTGELFF. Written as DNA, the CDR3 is TGTGCCAGCAGTTACTCGAGGTGGAGCTTGAACACCGGGGAGCTGTTTTTT.

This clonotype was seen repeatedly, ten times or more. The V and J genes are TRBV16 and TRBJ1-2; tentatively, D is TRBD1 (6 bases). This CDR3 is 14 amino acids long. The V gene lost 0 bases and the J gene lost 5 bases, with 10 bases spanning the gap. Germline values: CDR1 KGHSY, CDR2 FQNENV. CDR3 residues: CASSQSRGEYGYTF. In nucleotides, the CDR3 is TGTGCCAGCAGCCAATCAAGGGGGGAGTATGGCTACACCTTC.

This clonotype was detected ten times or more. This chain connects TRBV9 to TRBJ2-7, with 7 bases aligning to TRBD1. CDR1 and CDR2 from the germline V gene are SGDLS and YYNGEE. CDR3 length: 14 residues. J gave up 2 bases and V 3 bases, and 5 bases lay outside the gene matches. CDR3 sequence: CASSAGQIPYEQYF. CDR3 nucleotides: TGTGCCAGCAGCGCGGGACAGATCCCCTACGAGCAGTACTTC.

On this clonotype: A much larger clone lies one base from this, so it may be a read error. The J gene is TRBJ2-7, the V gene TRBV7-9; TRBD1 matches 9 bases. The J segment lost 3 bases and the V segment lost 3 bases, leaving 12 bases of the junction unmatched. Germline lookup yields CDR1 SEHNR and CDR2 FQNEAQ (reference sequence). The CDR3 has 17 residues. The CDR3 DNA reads TGTGCCAGCAGCTTCCCAAGGACAGGGGACAAAATCTACGAGCAGTACTTC. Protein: CASSFPRTGDKIYEQYF.

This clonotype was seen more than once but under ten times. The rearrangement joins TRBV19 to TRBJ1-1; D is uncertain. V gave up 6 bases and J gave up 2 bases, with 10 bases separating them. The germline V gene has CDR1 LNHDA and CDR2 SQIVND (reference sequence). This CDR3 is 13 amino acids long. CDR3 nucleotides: TGTGCCAGTAGGGGAGAAGGAAACACTGAAGCTTTCTTT. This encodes CASRGEGNTEAFF.

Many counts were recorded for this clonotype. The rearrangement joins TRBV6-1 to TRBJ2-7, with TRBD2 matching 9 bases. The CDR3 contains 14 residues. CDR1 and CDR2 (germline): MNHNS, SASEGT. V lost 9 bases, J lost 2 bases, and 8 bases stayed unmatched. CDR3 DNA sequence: TGTGCCAGTAGTAGGCTAGCGGGACCCTACGAGCAGTACTTC. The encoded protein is CASSRLAGPYEQYF.

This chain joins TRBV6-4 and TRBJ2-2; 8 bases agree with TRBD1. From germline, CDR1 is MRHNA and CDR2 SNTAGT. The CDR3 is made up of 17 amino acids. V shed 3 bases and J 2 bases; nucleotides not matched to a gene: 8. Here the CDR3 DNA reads TGTGCCAGCAGTGAAGCCGGGACAGGTTTTAACACCGGGGAGCTGTTTTTT. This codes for CASSEAGTGFNTGELFF.

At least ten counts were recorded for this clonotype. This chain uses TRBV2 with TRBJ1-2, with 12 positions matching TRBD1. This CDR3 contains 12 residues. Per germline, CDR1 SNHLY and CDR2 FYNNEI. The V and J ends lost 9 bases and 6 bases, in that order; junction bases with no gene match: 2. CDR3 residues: CASRDRGHGYTF. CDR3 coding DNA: TGTGCCAGTCGGGACAGGGGGCATGGCTACACCTTC.

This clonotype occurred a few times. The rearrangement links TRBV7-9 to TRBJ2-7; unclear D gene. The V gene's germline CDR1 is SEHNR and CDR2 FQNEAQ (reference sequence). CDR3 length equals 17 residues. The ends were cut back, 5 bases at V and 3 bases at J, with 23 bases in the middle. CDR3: CASSPRTGSSSIYEQYF. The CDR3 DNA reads TGTGCCAGCAGCCCGCGAACCGGGTCCTCGAGTATCTACGAGCAGTACTTC.

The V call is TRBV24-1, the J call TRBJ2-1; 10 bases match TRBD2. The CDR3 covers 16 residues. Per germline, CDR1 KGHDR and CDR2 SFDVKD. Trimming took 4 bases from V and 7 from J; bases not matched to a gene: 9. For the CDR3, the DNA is TGTGCCACCAGTGACGCAGCGGGAGGGCCCGGAAATGAGCAGTTCTTC. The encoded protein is CATSDAAGGPGNEQFF.

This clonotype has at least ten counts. The CDR3 protein is CASSLSLTNSPLHF. The CDR3 DNA reads as TGTGCCAGCAGTTTATCCCTAACTAATTCACCCCTCCACTTT. This chain connects TRBV28 to TRBJ1-6; D ambiguous. Deletions cut 1 base from V and 6 bases from J, with 7 bases between. CDR1 is MDHEN and CDR2 is SYDVKM in the germline V gene. The CDR3 runs 14 residues.

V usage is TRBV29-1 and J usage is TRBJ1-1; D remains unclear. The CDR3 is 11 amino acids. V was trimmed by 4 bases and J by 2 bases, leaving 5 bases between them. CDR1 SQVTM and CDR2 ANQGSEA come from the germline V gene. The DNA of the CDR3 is TGCAGCGTTGTTATCAACACTGAAGCTTTCTTT. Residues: CSVVINTEAFF.